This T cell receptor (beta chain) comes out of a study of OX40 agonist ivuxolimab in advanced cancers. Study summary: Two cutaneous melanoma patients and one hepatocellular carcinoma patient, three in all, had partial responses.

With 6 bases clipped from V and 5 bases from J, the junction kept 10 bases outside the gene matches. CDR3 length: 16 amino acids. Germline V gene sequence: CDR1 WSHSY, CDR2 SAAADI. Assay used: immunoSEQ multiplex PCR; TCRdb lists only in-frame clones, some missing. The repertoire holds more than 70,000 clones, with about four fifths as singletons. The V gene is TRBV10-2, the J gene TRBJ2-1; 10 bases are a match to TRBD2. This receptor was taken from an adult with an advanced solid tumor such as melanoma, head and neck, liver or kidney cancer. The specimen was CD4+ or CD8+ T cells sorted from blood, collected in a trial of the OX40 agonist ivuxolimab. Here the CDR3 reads CASRGRTSGIHNEQFF. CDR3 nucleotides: TGCGCCAGCAGGGGTCGAACTAGCGGGATCCACAATGAGCAGTTCTTC.